The 21 T cell receptor beta chains listed next were all sequenced from one sample in a study of cytomegalovirus exposure and HLA in healthy donors. Clones were sequenced by immunoSEQ multiplex PCR, and TCRdb holds only the in-frame ones, with some missing. The data contain approximately 130,000 clones, around nine tenths of them singletons. The material sequenced was PBMCs. The receptors stem from a woman between 18 and 29 years old in good health and CMV-seronegative.

The chain couples TRBV9 to TRBJ2-5, with 10 bases matching TRBD1. Per the germline V gene, CDR1 is SGDLS and CDR2 is YYNGEE. The CDR3 spans 15 residues. With V trimmed by 4 bases and J by 5 bases, 8 bases remained unmatched. The CDR3 region is CASSTQTGGWETQYF. The CDR3 region has the DNA TGTGCCAGCAGCACCCAGACAGGGGGCTGGGAGACCCAGTACTTC.

V and J are TRBV5-6 and TRBJ1-2; 12 bases map to TRBD1. The CDR3 extends over 16 amino acids. Germline V gene lookup returns CDR1 SGHDT and CDR2 YYEEEE. V trimming: 0 bases; J trimming: 4 bases; junction bases outside the gene matches: 4. The CDR3 spells CASSLAPGQGAYGYTF. CDR3 DNA sequence: TGTGCCAGCAGCTTGGCCCCGGGACAGGGGGCCTATGGCTACACCTTC.

V is TRBV2 and J is TRBJ2-3, with a weak D call TRBD1 (6 bases). V was shortened by 2 bases and J by 1 base, with 19 bases between the two germline ends. This CDR3 contains 18 residues. The germline gives CDR1 SNHLY, CDR2 FYNNEI. The CDR3 loop is CASSEPLGTGLGTDTQYF. CDR3 coding DNA: TGTGCCAGCAGTGAACCCCTGGGAACAGGGTTGGGCACAGATACGCAGTATTTT.

The chain recombines TRBV14 with TRBJ2-1; TRBD1 matches at 12 bases. The CDR3 covers 16 residues. From germline, CDR1 is SGHDN and CDR2 FVKESK. The J segment lost 12 bases and the V segment lost 2 bases, leaving 11 bases of the junction unmatched. The CDR3 DNA follows: TGTGCCAGCAGCCAAATGGGACAGGGGGCTTTCATGGGGCAGTTCTTC. Translating gives CASSQMGQGAFMGQFF.

The gene calls are TRBV29-1 and TRBJ1-1; a weak D match, TRBD1 (6 bases). Looked up from germline, CDR1 is SQVTM and CDR2 is ANQGSEA. Trimming removed 7 bases at V and 5 bases at J, with 14 bases between. The CDR3 sequence is 12 residues long. CDR3 sequence reads: CSAGRTVTEAFF. As DNA, the CDR3 is TGCAGCGCCGGGCGGACAGTGACTGAAGCTTTCTTT. Variable domain in full (rest from reference TRBV29-1 and TRBJ1-1): SAVISQKPSRDICQRGTSLTIQCQVDSQVTMMFWYRQQPGQSLTLIATANQGSEATYESGFVIDKFPISRPNLTFSTLTVSNMSPEDSSIYLCSAGRTVTEAFFGQGTRLTVV.

This sequence joins TRBV5-1 and TRBJ1-4; 9 positions match TRBD1. CDR3 length: 14 residues. After removal of 4 bases from V and 7 bases from J, the junction contained 5 bases not matched to a gene. Germline V gives CDR1 SGHRS, CDR2 YFSETQ. The CDR3 region is CASSSGTGSEKLFF. The CDR3 bases are TGCGCCAGCAGCAGCGGGACAGGGTCTGAAAAACTGTTTTTT.

This clone came up once. V is TRBV5-5 and J is TRBJ2-7; 8 bases are shared with TRBD2. The J segment lost 6 bases and the V segment lost 4 bases, leaving 9 bases of the junction unmatched. CDR3 length: 14 amino acids. Germline values: CDR1 SGHKS, CDR2 YYEKEE (reference sequence). The CDR3 loop is CASSAPGLVAEQYF. CDR3 coding DNA: TGTGCCAGCAGCGCCCCGGGACTAGTCGCCGAGCAGTACTTC.

The chain carries TRBV6-5 and TRBJ2-1; 11 bases agree with TRBD2. V shed 8 bases and J 8 bases; nucleotides not matched to a gene: 8. The CDR3 has 14 residues. The germline CDR1 and CDR2 sequences are MNHEY and SVGAGI. CDR3 region: CASSRLAGSYEQFF. CDR3 in DNA: TGTGCCAGCTCAAGACTAGCGGGGTCATATGAGCAGTTCTTC.

The V gene is TRBV5-6, the J gene TRBJ1-2; no definite D call. The germline CDR1 and CDR2 sequences are SGHDT and YYEEEE. The length of the CDR3 is 15 residues. Trimming took 0 bases from V and 3 from J, leaving 12 bases between them. The DNA for the CDR3 is TGTGCCAGCAGCTTGGCCGGGTTACGGGACTATGGCTACACCTTC. Its protein is CASSLAGLRDYGYTF.

A note on this clone: The sample carries other DNA sequences with the same CDR3. The rearrangement joins TRBV2 to TRBJ2-5; 10 nucleotides match TRBD1. Germline lookup yields CDR1 SNHLY and CDR2 FYNNEI. Unmatched junction bases numbered 2, after V lost 6 bases and J lost 4 bases. The CDR3 spans 13 residues. The CDR3 DNA sequence: TGTGCCAGCAGCCGGGACAGGGGAGAGACCCAGTACTTC. Translating gives CASSRDRGETQYF.

V usage is TRBV5-1 and J usage is TRBJ1-4; D is unclear. Trimming pared 2 bases from V and 2 bases from J, leaving 7 bases between. The germline CDR1 and CDR2 sequences are SGHRS and YFSETQ. This CDR3 is 14 amino acids long. Here the CDR3 DNA reads TGCGCCAGCAGCTTTACCGGGACTAATGAAAAACTGTTTTTT. The encoded protein is CASSFTGTNEKLFF.

The chain links TRBV11-2 to TRBJ1-5; TRBD1 aligns across 7 bases. The J segment lost 6 bases and the V segment lost 2 bases, leaving 7 bases of the junction unmatched. Germline CDR1 SGHAT, CDR2 FQNNGV. The CDR3 runs to 15 residues. The DNA of the CDR3 is TGTGCCAGCAGCTTAACAGGGGCCGGGGGTCAGCCCCAGCATTTT. Protein sequence: CASSLTGAGGQPQHF.

The V call is TRBV2, the J call TRBJ2-7, with 10 positions matching TRBD1. The CDR3 is 14 amino acids. The V and J ends lost 5 bases and 5 bases, in that order; junction bases with no gene match: 6. Germline assignment: CDR1 SNHLY and CDR2 FYNNEI. In nucleotides, the CDR3 is TGTGCCAGCAGTATGGGACAGGGGTACGACGAGCAGTACTTC. Its translation is CASSMGQGYDEQYF.

This chain connects TRBV9 to TRBJ2-5; perhaps TRBD2 as D (5 bases). V lost 0 bases to trimming and J lost 2 bases, with 8 bases between them. The CDR3 runs to 14 residues. Germline V CDR1 and CDR2: SGDLS, YYNGEE. CDR3 nucleotide sequence: TGTGCCAGCAGCGTAGCTAGCTGGCAAGAGACCCAGTACTTC. Its translation: CASSVASWQETQYF. Together with reference TRBV9 and TRBJ2-5, the CDR3 gives the full variable domain: DSGVTQTPKHLITATGQRVTLRCSPRSGDLSVYWYQQSLDQGLQFLIQYYNGEERAKGNILERFSAQQFPDLHSELNLSSLELGDSALYFCASSVASWQETQYFGPGTRLLVL.

The gene calls are TRBV30 and TRBJ1-2; the D is unclear. The CDR3 runs to 13 residues. CDR1 is GTSNPN and CDR2 is SVGIG in the germline V gene (reference sequence). V shed 2 bases and J shed 2 bases, with 9 bases lying between them. This CDR3 is CAWSPLRNYGYTF. CDR3 bases: TGTGCCTGGAGTCCCCTCAGGAACTATGGCTACACCTTC.

The rearrangement uses TRBV9 and TRBJ1-4; D gene unclear. Germline V gene sequence: CDR1 SGDLS, CDR2 YYNGEE. CDR3 size: 15 residues. V was cut by 6 bases and J by 3 bases, with 15 bases left in between. CDR3 nucleotide sequence: TGTGCCAGCACCCGTAGTGACTCCTCTAATGAAAAACTGTTTTTT. It yields the protein CASTRSDSSNEKLFF.

This chain links TRBV10-2 with TRBJ2-1, with TRBD2 matching over 11 bases. Trimming cost V 4 bases and J 4 bases; bases outside gene matches: 6. The germline CDR1 and CDR2 sequences are WSHSY and SAAADI. CDR3 length: 16 amino acids. CDR3 nucleotides: TGCGCCAGCAGTGTCCTAGCGGGGGGCCGATACAATGAGCAGTTCTTC. Protein: CASSVLAGGRYNEQFF.

V gene TRBV27 combines with J gene TRBJ2-1, with a possible D match to TRBD2 (5 bases). V dropped 5 bases and J dropped 8 bases, with 13 bases sitting between them. CDR3 size: 13 residues. From germline, CDR1 is MNHEY and CDR2 SMNVEV (reference sequence). The CDR3 reads CASSPTSTHEQFF. In DNA, the CDR3 is TGTGCCAGCAGTCCTACTAGTACCCATGAGCAGTTCTTC.

The V and J genes are TRBV28 and TRBJ1-2; D unclear. Germline CDR1 is MDHEN and CDR2 is SYDVKM. CDR3 size: 12 residues. Trimming left V 5 bases short and J 3 bases short, with 7 bases between. This chain's CDR3 is CASSPGYYGYTF. The CDR3 DNA reads TGTGCCAGCAGTCCGGGTTACTATGGCTACACCTTC.

The chain uses TRBV28 and TRBJ1-2, with a possible D match to TRBD1 (6 bases). Trimming left V 6 bases short and J 7 bases short, with 15 bases between. From germline, CDR1 is MDHEN and CDR2 SYDVKM. The CDR3 is 13 residues long. DNA of the CDR3: TGTGCCAGCAGCAAAAACAGGGAATCTGGCTACACCTTC. This gives the protein CASSKNRESGYTF.

This chain uses TRBV7-2 with TRBJ2-7; tentatively, D is TRBD1 (6 bases). V gave up 5 bases and J gave up 2 bases, with 16 bases separating them. The CDR3 length is 15 residues. Per the germline V gene, CDR1 is SGHTA and CDR2 is FQGNSA. This chain's CDR3 is CASSPTSQGTYEQYF. CDR3 in DNA: TGTGCCAGCAGCCCAACCTCACAGGGAACCTACGAGCAGTACTTC.